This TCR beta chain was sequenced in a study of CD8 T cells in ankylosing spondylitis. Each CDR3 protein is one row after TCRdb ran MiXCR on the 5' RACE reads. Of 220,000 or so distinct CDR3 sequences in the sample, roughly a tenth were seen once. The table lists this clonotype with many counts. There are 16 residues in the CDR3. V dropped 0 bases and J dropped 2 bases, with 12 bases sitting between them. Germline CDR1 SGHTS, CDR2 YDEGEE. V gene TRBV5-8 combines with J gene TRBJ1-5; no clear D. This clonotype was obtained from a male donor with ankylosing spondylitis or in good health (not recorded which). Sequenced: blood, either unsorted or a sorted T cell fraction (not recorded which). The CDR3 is CASSLAISIGNQPQHF. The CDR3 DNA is TGTGCCAGCAGCTTGGCGATCTCTATTGGCAATCAGCCCCAGCATTTT.